This T cell receptor (beta chain) was profiled in a study of cytomegalovirus exposure and HLA in healthy donors. The PCR employed 60 Vbeta primers together with 13 Jbeta primers. In the original analysis: Later reanalysis found 75 million to 100 million unique TCR beta chains, roughly 10 million of them shared. Assay: immunoSEQ multiplex PCR; the TCRdb copy retains only in-frame clones and omits some. V and J calls and clone size come straight from that table; D and trimming were deduced from the DNA. Of about 150,000 clones in the sample, about 80% were seen once. General study results and limits: Previous analysis showed most TCR beta V segments were productive about 87% or about 30% of the time. A missense variant in DCLRE1C was later tied to TCR beta V- and J-gene trimming. It was reported that the classifier diagnosed cytomegalovirus status with high specificity and sensitivity in both the original and validation cohorts.

This clone was observed a handful of times. What it recognizes is unknown. Sequencing was performed on PBMCs. The sequence derives from a woman aged 35 to 49 in good health and CMV-seronegative.

The CDR3 reads CSAQGASTEAFF. The CDR3 region has the DNA TGCAGCGCCCAGGGGGCGTCCACTGAAGCTTTCTTT. The J gene is TRBJ1-1, the V gene TRBV29-1, with 8 bases identical to TRBD1. Trimming at V came to 7 bases and at J to 4 bases, leaving 5 bases not matched to a gene. Germline-derived CDR1 and CDR2 are SQVTM and ANQGSEA. The CDR3 has 12 residues.